Listed here are 19 T cell receptor beta chains from one sample, sequenced in a study of cytomegalovirus exposure and HLA in healthy donors (TCRdb year 2017). Libraries were made using the immunoSEQ multiplex PCR assay. The multiplex PCR relied on a mix of 60 forward primers for TCR Vbeta segments and 13 reverse primers for TCR Jbeta segments. As stored in TCRdb, this immuneACCESS dataset retains in-frame rearrangements with V and J assigned. A fraction of the clones does not appear; measured against another copy, unresolved V genes explain less than half of the discrepancy, and the remainder lacks a known reason. This sample gives over 100,000 clones in total; about 86% of them show up just once. The top ten constitute less than 2.5% of the sample. The sample comprised PBMCs. These receptors originate from a woman in her 30s in good health and CMV-seronegative.

This clone occurred once. This chain uses TRBV30 with TRBJ2-1; 7 bases are a match to TRBD2. The ends lost 1 base at V and 14 bases at J; junction bases unmatched: 5. The CDR3 consists of 11 residues. In germline, CDR1 is GTSNPN, CDR2 SVGIG (reference sequence). The CDR3 is CAWSEREKKFF. In nucleotides, the CDR3 is TGTGCCTGGAGTGAGCGGGAAAAGAAGTTCTTC.

The chain is built from TRBV5-6 and TRBJ2-4; D uncertain. Germline values: CDR1 SGHDT, CDR2 YYEEEE. The V end lost 0 bases, the J end lost 0 bases, and 10 bases lay between the germline ends. The CDR3 spans 16 residues. For the CDR3, the DNA is TGTGCCAGCAGCTTGGGGCCAACAGTAGCCAAAAACATTCAGTACTTC. It yields the protein CASSLGPTVAKNIQYF. The full variable domain, with the rest looked up from reference TRBV5-6 and TRBJ2-4, is DAGVTQSPTHLIKTRGQQVTLRCSPKSGHDTVSWYQQALGQGPQFIFQYYEEEERQRGNFPDRFSGHQFPNYSSELNVNALLLGDSALYLCASSLGPTVAKNIQYFGAGTRLSVL.

This chain links TRBV25-1 with TRBJ2-1, with D possibly being TRBD2 (5 bases). The CDR3 runs to 12 residues. V was cut by 6 bases and J by 5 bases, with 8 bases left in between. Germline CDR1 MGHDK, CDR2 SYGVNS. CDR3 sequence (DNA): TGTGCCAGCAGCGGACTTCACAATGAGCAGTTCTTC. This gives the protein CASSGLHNEQFF.

This clone came up once. This chain uses TRBV5-4 with TRBJ2-3; 8 positions agree with TRBD2. V lost 1 base and J lost 5; bases outside the gene matches: 6. Germline loops: CDR1 SGHNT, CDR2 YYREEE (reference sequence). This CDR3 region has 15 residues. The CDR3 sequence: CASSLPGGPLDTQYF. The CDR3 DNA is TGTGCCAGCAGCTTGCCGGGAGGGCCCCTAGATACGCAGTATTTT.

This chain connects TRBV2 to TRBJ1-2; no firm D call. CDR1 is SNHLY, CDR2 FYNNEI, per germline. V gave up 5 bases and J gave up 4 bases, with 17 bases separating them. CDR3 length: 15 amino acids. The CDR3 region has the DNA TGTGCCAGCAGTTATTCAGGCCCCTTGGGCTATGGCTACACCTTC. It specifies CASSYSGPLGYGYTF.

As to this clone: The junction shows a germline mismatch at one end, possibly a read error. The rearrangement joins TRBV7-9 to TRBJ2-7, with TRBD2 matching 14 bases. Germline V gene sequence: CDR1 SEHNR, CDR2 FQNEAQ (reference sequence). The CDR3 consists of 17 residues. This chain's CDR3 is CSSSLIGLAGGGYEQYF. For the CDR3, the DNA is TGTTCCAGCAGCTTGATCGGACTAGCGGGAGGAGGCTACGAGCAGTACTTC.

The V gene is TRBV7-2, the J gene TRBJ1-3; D uncertain. CDR3 size: 14 residues. Germline-derived CDR1 and CDR2 are SGHTA and FQGNSA. The ends were cut back, 4 bases at V and 4 bases at J, with 11 bases in the middle. CDR3 region: CASSSPGTGNTIYF. The CDR3 bases are TGTGCCAGCAGCTCCCCGGGTACCGGAAACACCATATATTTT.

The chain uses TRBV27 and TRBJ2-4, with a weak D call TRBD2 (6 bases). The CDR3 covers 14 residues. Trimming removed 2 bases from V and 8 bases from J, with 13 bases in between. Germline V CDR1 and CDR2: MNHEY, SMNVEV (reference sequence). The CDR3 DNA is TGTGCCAGCAGTTTAGCGCGGGGCTGGGACATTCAGTACTTC. As protein: CASSLARGWDIQYF.

The chain joins TRBV2 to TRBJ2-3, with TRBD1 identical over 7 bases. This CDR3 spans 15 amino acids. The V and J ends lost 3 bases and 11 bases, in that order; junction bases with no gene match: 14. CDR1 SNHLY and CDR2 FYNNEI come from the germline V gene. The CDR3 DNA follows: TGTGCCAGCAGTGAGCGTCAATTGGGACAGAACCTGCAGTATTTT. Amino acid sequence: CASSERQLGQNLQYF.

This clone was seen more than once but under ten times. The V gene is TRBV10-3, the J gene TRBJ2-2; TRBD2 aligns across 10 bases. Germline assignment: CDR1 ENHRY and CDR2 SYGVKD. With V trimmed by 5 bases and J by 5 bases, 2 bases remained unmatched. The CDR3 extends over 14 amino acids. The CDR3 DNA sequence: TGTGCCATCAGTACTAGCGGGAAAACCGGGGAGCTGTTTTTT. It encodes CAISTSGKTGELFF.

The CDR3 is CASSETGVGTDTQYF. In DNA form, the CDR3 reads TGTGCCAGCAGCGAAACAGGGGTGGGGACAGATACGCAGTATTTT. This chain uses TRBV5-4 with TRBJ2-3; 7 positions match TRBD1. The germline gives CDR1 SGHNT, CDR2 YYREEE (reference sequence). This CDR3 comprises 15 residues. V shed 4 bases, J shed 3 bases, and the junction held 8 bases outside the gene matches.

This sequence joins TRBV4-2 and TRBJ2-7; weak D call: TRBD2 (5 bases). The CDR3 runs to 17 residues. CDR1 and CDR2 (germline): LGHNA, YNFKEQ. V shed 0 bases and J shed 3 bases, with 18 bases lying between them. The CDR3 sequence: CASSQESLGGSFYEQYF. CDR3 DNA sequence: TGTGCCAGCAGCCAAGAATCCTTGGGCGGGTCCTTCTACGAGCAGTACTTC.

Of note for this clone: The same CDR3 also results from other DNA sequences found in this sample. For the CDR3, the DNA is TGTGCCAGCAGCAGGGATAGCAATCAGCCCCAGCATTTT. This codes for CASSRDSNQPQHF. The chain uses TRBV28 and TRBJ1-5; D may be TRBD1 (5 bases). V was pared by 6 bases and J by 0 bases, with 6 bases between. CDR1 MDHEN and CDR2 SYDVKM come from the germline V gene. This CDR3 contains 13 residues.

This clone has a handful of counts. The J gene is TRBJ2-3, the V gene TRBV7-9, with 8 bases aligning to TRBD2. The CDR3 is 15 amino acids. Germline V CDR1 and CDR2: SEHNR, FQNEAQ (reference sequence). V lost 3 bases to trimming and J lost 1 base; unmatched junction nucleotides: 3. As DNA, the CDR3 is TGTGCCAGCAGCTTGGGAGCGGGGGGCACAGATACGCAGTATTTT. Its protein is CASSLGAGGTDTQYF. Based on the CDR3 plus reference TRBV7-9 and TRBJ2-3, the full variable domain is DTGVSQNPRHKITKRGQNVTFRCDPISEHNRLYWYRQTLGQGPEFLTYFQNEAQLEKSRLLSDRFSAERPKGSFSTLEIQRTEQGDSAMYLCASSLGAGGTDTQYFGPGTRLTVL.

V and J are TRBV5-4 and TRBJ1-2; D gene uncertain. Germline CDR1 and CDR2: SGHNT and YYREEE (reference sequence). With 4 bases removed from V and 4 bases from J, the gap between germline ends came to 11 bases. The CDR3 extends over 13 amino acids. DNA for the CDR3: TGTGCCAGCAGCCGCGCGGGCTTCTATGGCTACACCTTC. Translated, it gives CASSRAGFYGYTF.

The chain has TRBV19 and TRBJ1-4; 7 positions match TRBD1. V dropped 4 bases and J dropped 4; count of bases not matched to a gene: 6. The germline CDR1 and CDR2 sequences are LNHDA and SQIVND (reference sequence). CDR3 length equals 15 residues. The CDR3 DNA follows: TGTGCCAGTAGTAGGACTGGGACAGATAATGAAAAACTGTTTTTT. Its protein is CASSRTGTDNEKLFF.

This clone was seen a few times. The chain is built from TRBV7-2 and TRBJ1-1; D is ambiguous. The CDR3 contains 15 residues. Germline V gene lookup returns CDR1 SGHTA and CDR2 FQGNSA. V lost 5 bases to trimming and J lost 1 base, with 14 bases between them. CDR3 nucleotide sequence: TGTGCCAGCAGCCCTAGCTATATACAGAACACTGAAGCTTTCTTT. Protein: CASSPSYIQNTEAFF.

The genes are TRBV7-9 and TRBJ2-5, with 7 bases matching TRBD2. The end of the DNA aligns better with TRBJ2-7, so the J call may be wrong. The germline V gene encodes CDR1 SEHNR and CDR2 FQNEAQ (reference sequence). This CDR3 region has 18 residues. CDR3 protein: CASSLASGGRLMSYEQYF. The CDR3 coding sequence is TGTGCCAGCAGCTTAGCTTCCGGGGGGAGACTGATGAGCTACGAGCAGTACTTC.

V and J are TRBV4-3 and TRBJ2-7, with 12 bases fitting TRBD2. The germline V gene encodes CDR1 LGHNA and CDR2 YSLEER. The CDR3 runs to 19 residues. The J segment lost 0 bases and the V segment lost 4 bases, leaving 13 bases of the junction unmatched. CDR3 sequence: CASSRSPTSGSSSSYEQYF. The CDR3 DNA is TGCGCCAGCAGCCGGTCCCCGACTAGCGGGAGTTCTAGCTCCTACGAGCAGTACTTC.